Listed below are T cell receptor beta chains from one sample, sequenced in a study of blood T cell repertoires in COVID-19. Clones were sequenced by immunoSEQ multiplex PCR, and TCRdb holds only the in-frame ones, with some missing. Here the sample spans tens of thousands of clones, around three quarters being singletons. The specimen sequenced was peripheral blood. The receptors here all came from a man aged 60 to 69 with active or convalescent COVID-19. Each CDR3 is given with its conserved first and last residue. Each record gives: D gene, V gene, clone size, J gene, CDR3 protein, CDR3 DNA. A D gene is named only where the DNA matches it firmly. For some rows the clone size is stated as once, few or many, or as a class when expanded; others skip it.

TRBD1	TRBV2	-	TRBJ1-3	CASSGDRGSSGNAIYF	TGTGCCAGCAGTGGGGACAGGGGCTCCTCTGGAAACGCCATATATTTT
TRBD1	TRBV18	-	TRBJ1-1	CASSPPSQGAGEAFF	TGTGCCAGCTCACCACCTTCACAGGGGGCCGGTGAAGCTTTCTTT
-	TRBV5-4	few	TRBJ2-7	CASSLEGHSYEQYF	TGTGCCAGCAGCTTGGAGGGACATTCCTACGAGCAGTACTTC
-	TRBV12-3/TRBV12-4	-	TRBJ2-7	CASSPRVYEQYF	TGTGCCAGCAGTCCCAGGGTTTACGAGCAGTACTTC
TRBD2	TRBV27	-	TRBJ2-7	CASSLAGGLAYEQYF	TGTGCCAGCTCCCTAGCGGGGGGACTCGCCTACGAGCAGTACTTC
TRBD1	TRBV19	-	TRBJ2-5	CASSDTGTGEETQYF	TGTGCCAGTTCGGACACCGGGACAGGGGAAGAGACCCAGTACTTC
TRBD1	TRBV18	few	TRBJ1-1	CASSLQDRGTEAFF	TGTGCCAGCTCACTCCAGGACAGGGGAACTGAAGCTTTCTTT
-	TRBV5-5	-	TRBJ1-3	CASSLVGAPGNTIYF	TGTGCCAGCAGCTTGGTGGGGGCCCCTGGAAACACCATATATTTT
-	TRBV4-1	-	TRBJ1-2	CASSQDTGGIRGYTF	TGCGCCAGCAGCCAAGATACGGGGGGTATTCGGGGCTACACCTTC
-	TRBV4-1	-	TRBJ1-6	CASSHPGVGSPLHF	TGCGCCAGCAGCCACCCGGGGGTGGGATCACCCCTCCACTTT
-	TRBV6-1	-	TRBJ2-3	CASSERGGAGSDTQYF	TGTGCCAGCAGTGAACGAGGGGGGGCAGGGTCAGATACGCAGTATTTT
TRBD2	TRBV27	few	TRBJ2-7	CATRSGGSTTNEQYF	TGTGCCACCAGGAGCGGGGGATCGACGACGAACGAGCAGTACTTC
TRBD2	TRBV9	-	TRBJ2-1	CASSPSGGFYNEQFF	TGTGCCAGCAGCCCTAGCGGGGGGTTTTACAATGAGCAGTTCTTC
-	TRBV11-2	-	TRBJ1-2	CASSSGRGRYGYTF	TGTGCCAGCAGCTCTGGGCGGGGAAGGTATGGCTACACCTTC
-	TRBV18	-	TRBJ1-1	CASSPRGNRITEAFF	TGTGCCAGCTCACCAAGAGGTAACAGGATCACTGAAGCTTTCTTT
TRBD1	TRBV20-1	once	TRBJ1-6	CSASVEQGGSPLHF	TGCAGTGCTAGTGTTGAACAGGGGGGTTCACCCCTCCACTTT
-	TRBV19	few	TRBJ1-1	CASKGVSEAFF	TGTGCCTCCAAGGGGGTTTCAGAAGCTTTCTTT
-	TRBV5-1	-	TRBJ2-5	CASSLSAPGEETQYF	TGCGCCAGCAGCTTGTCTGCGCCAGGGGAAGAGACCCAGTACTTC
TRBD1	TRBV7-9	-	TRBJ1-1	CASSLAQGGTEAFF	TGTGCCAGCAGCTTAGCCCAGGGGGGCACTGAAGCTTTCTTT
TRBD2	TRBV6-2/TRBV6-3	-	TRBJ2-1	CASSYAAGGWKNEQFF	TGTGCCAGCAGTTACGCAGCGGGGGGGTGGAAGAATGAGCAGTTCTTC
-	TRBV5-6	-	TRBJ1-1	CASRNRVFMNTEAFF	TGTGCCAGCAGAAACAGGGTTTTCATGAACACTGAAGCTTTCTTT
TRBD2	TRBV7-2	-	TRBJ2-2	CASSLSGGGHGGELFF	TGTGCCAGCAGCTTATCGGGCGGGGGGCATGGCGGGGAGCTGTTTTTT
TRBD1	TRBV28	few	TRBJ1-6	CASSRRTGYDNSPLHF	TGTGCCAGCAGTCGCCGGACAGGGTACGATAATTCACCCCTCCACTTT
-	TRBV4-2	-	TRBJ2-3	CASSQDVGDTQYF	TGTGCCAGCAGCCAAGATGTCGGAGATACGCAGTATTTT
-	TRBV30	-	TRBJ1-1	CAWGRGGTEAFF	TGTGCCTGGGGTCGCGGGGGCACTGAAGCTTTCTTT
TRBD1	TRBV6-5	few	TRBJ2-7	CASSQGQGVTYEQYF	TGTGCCAGCAGCCAGGGACAGGGGGTAACCTACGAGCAGTACTTC
TRBD1	TRBV28	-	TRBJ2-3	CASSFRDRGTDTQYF	TGTGCCAGCAGTTTCCGGGACAGAGGCACAGATACGCAGTATTTT
-	TRBV7-2	-	TRBJ1-6	CASSLAREGSPLHF	TGTGCCAGCAGCTTAGCACGGGAGGGCTCACCCCTCCACTTT
-	TRBV4-2	-	TRBJ1-1	CASSQDGPNTEAFF	TGTGCCAGCAGCCAAGATGGGCCGAACACTGAAGCTTTCTTT
-	TRBV7-2	-	TRBJ2-7	CASSLIPGTYTYEQYF	TGTGCCAGCAGCTTAATCCCCGGGACTTATACCTACGAGCAGTACTTC
TRBD1	TRBV5-4	-	TRBJ2-5	CASSGAGQGDQETQYF	TGTGCCAGCAGCGGCGCGGGACAGGGGGACCAAGAGACCCAGTACTTC
TRBD2	TRBV11-2	-	TRBJ2-5	CASSLVLAGGRETQYF	TGTGCCAGCAGCTTAGTTCTAGCGGGGGGGCGAGAGACCCAGTACTTC
-	TRBV30	few	TRBJ2-2	CAWSVPEGGRTSGELFF	TGTGCCTGGAGTGTACCCGAGGGGGGGCGAACATCCGGGGAGCTGTTTTTT
TRBD1	TRBV2	-	TRBJ1-2	CASSEEGWDSLNYGYTF	TGTGCCAGCAGTGAAGAGGGTTGGGACAGCCTTAACTATGGCTACACCTTC
TRBD1	TRBV3-1/TRBV3-2	-	TRBJ2-5	CASSLARTGGETQYF	TGTGCCAGCAGCCTAGCCCGGACAGGGGGAGAGACCCAGTACTTC
TRBD2	TRBV6-2/TRBV6-3	-	TRBJ2-2	CASSRLADTGELFF	TGTGCCAGCAGTAGACTAGCAGACACCGGGGAGCTGTTTTTT
-	TRBV28	-	TRBJ1-5	CASSPQTGLQPQHF	TGTGCCAGCAGTCCCCAGACAGGATTACAGCCCCAGCATTTT
TRBD1	TRBV6-5	-	TRBJ1-2	CASRNPQGANYGYTF	TGTGCCAGCAGAAATCCGCAGGGGGCTAACTATGGCTACACCTTC
TRBD2	TRBV7-2	-	TRBJ2-5	CASSYLGGERTQYF	TGTGCCAGCAGCTACCTCGGGGGGGAACGGACCCAGTACTTC
TRBD1	TRBV5-1	-	TRBJ1-4	CASSIDRVRSLGKLFF	TGCGCCAGCAGCATCGACAGGGTCCGATCATTGGGAAAACTGTTTTTT
TRBD2	TRBV3-1/TRBV3-2	-	TRBJ2-1	CASSQPLAGGYNEQFF	TGTGCCAGCAGCCAACCTCTAGCGGGGGGCTACAATGAGCAGTTCTTC
TRBD1	TRBV6-5	few	TRBJ1-6	CASRYQIRGSPLHF	TGTGCCAGCAGATATCAAATCAGGGGGTCACCCCTCCACTTT